The sequence of this T cell receptor (beta chain) was determined in a study of control samples from healthy donors and cancer patients. The germline V gene has CDR1 SGHNT and CDR2 YYREEE (reference sequence). The V gene end was trimmed by 4 bases and the J gene end by 3 bases; junction bases not matched to a gene: 12. The CDR3 is 16 residues long. Measured with immunoSEQ multiplex PCR; TCRdb has only the in-frame clones, and not every one. The profile shows 390,000 or so clones, over 75% of them singletons. This clone was seen only once. The sequenced material came from PBMCs. The TCR sequence derives from a man aged 35 to 55 with head and neck cancer. This chain connects TRBV5-4 to TRBJ2-7, with 8 bases identical to TRBD2. Written as DNA, the CDR3 is TGTGCCAGCAGCCAAGAACGGGGCGGGGGGATCTACGAGCAGTACTTC. Translation: CASSQERGGGIYEQYF.